Shown below are 8 T cell receptor beta chains from a single sample sequenced in a study of cytomegalovirus exposure and HLA in healthy donors. The PCR had 60 Vbeta and 13 Jbeta primers. The table came from immunoSEQ multiplex PCR; TCRdb's copy has only in-frame clones and leaves some out. The table lists around 200,000 clones, 70% of them singletons. The sample was PBMCs. These receptors all stem from a man aged 40-49 years in good health and CMV-seropositive.

V and J are TRBV5-5 and TRBJ2-7, with 8 nucleotides matching TRBD1. Germline V gene lookup returns CDR1 SGHKS and CDR2 YYEKEE (reference sequence). J was trimmed by 5 bases and V by 4 bases; bases with no gene match: 5. CDR3 length: 13 amino acids. The CDR3 DNA reads as TGTGCCAGCAGCCCGGACAGGGTTCACGAGCAGTACTTC. It codes for CASSPDRVHEQYF.

The rearrangement joins TRBV5-1 to TRBJ1-4; 9 nucleotides align to TRBD1. The V segment lost 4 bases and the J segment 8 bases; nucleotides outside the gene matches: 12. Germline V gene sequence: CDR1 SGHRS, CDR2 YFSETQ. This CDR3 has 16 amino acids. The DNA of the CDR3 is TGCGCCAGCAGCCTAACTACGGGACAGGGCGGCGAAAAACTGTTTTTT. Amino acid sequence: CASSLTTGQGGEKLFF.

The chain recombines TRBV5-8 with TRBJ2-3; D uncertain. Germline assignment: CDR1 SGHTS and CDR2 YDEGEE. Trimming shortened V by 1 base and J by 2 bases, and 8 bases separated the two germline ends. The CDR3 contains 14 residues. CDR3 protein: CASSLTANTDTQYF. CDR3 in DNA: TGTGCCAGCAGCTTGACAGCCAACACAGATACGCAGTATTTT.

This clone came up once. Mismatch with germline at one junction end may stem from a read error. The V and J genes are TRBV4-1 and TRBJ1-5; 8 bases agree with TRBD1. The CDR3 totals 15 residues. Per the germline V gene, CDR1 is MGHRA and CDR2 is YSYEKL. CDR3 in DNA: TGCGCCAGCAGCCAAGTTCCAGGGGGCAAGCAGCCCCAGCATTTT. This gives the protein CASSQVPGGKQPQHF.

The genes are TRBV7-2 and TRBJ2-1; D perhaps matches TRBD2 (5 bases). CDR1 is SGHTA and CDR2 is FQGNSA in the germline V gene. The V gene lost 5 bases and the J gene lost 6 bases, with 17 bases spanning the gap. The CDR3 sequence is 15 residues long. CDR3 in DNA: TGTGCCAGCAGCCAGCGGAGGATGGGTACCAATGAGCAGTTCTTC. Protein product: CASSQRRMGTNEQFF.

The chain joins TRBV7-2 to TRBJ2-3; possibly TRBD2 for D (5 bases). Germline CDR1 reads SGHTA; CDR2 reads FQGNSA. The ends were cut back, 7 bases at V and 0 bases at J, with 14 bases in the middle. There are 15 residues in the CDR3. For the CDR3, the DNA is TGTGCCAGCAACCGACGGGATATTAGCACAGATACGCAGTATTTT. This sequence encodes CASNRRDISTDTQYF.

The chain couples TRBV18 to TRBJ1-5; 9 bases map to TRBD1. The CDR3 runs to 15 residues. The germline V gene encodes CDR1 KGHSH and CDR2 LQKENI. V shed 3 bases and J 5 bases; nucleotides not matched to a gene: 5. CDR3 DNA: TGTGCCAGCTCACCCGGGACAGGGTGGGATCAGCCCCAGCATTTT. Its protein is CASSPGTGWDQPQHF.

Concerning this clone itself: The junction shows a germline mismatch at one end, possibly a read error. This chain joins TRBV7-9 and TRBJ1-2, with D perhaps matching TRBD1 (5 bases). The germline gives CDR1 SEHNR, CDR2 FQNEAQ (reference sequence). The CDR3 sequence is 12 residues long. The CDR3 sequence: CASSLARDSINF. In DNA, the CDR3 is TGTGCCAGCAGCTTAGCGCGGGACTCAATCAACTTC. Drawing the rest from reference TRBV7-9 and TRBJ1-2, the complete variable domain is DTGVSQNPRHKITKRGQNVTFRCDPISEHNRLYWYRQTLGQGPEFLTYFQNEAQLEKSRLLSDRFSAERPKGSFSTLEIQRTEQGDSAMYLCASSLARDSINFGSGTRLTVV.